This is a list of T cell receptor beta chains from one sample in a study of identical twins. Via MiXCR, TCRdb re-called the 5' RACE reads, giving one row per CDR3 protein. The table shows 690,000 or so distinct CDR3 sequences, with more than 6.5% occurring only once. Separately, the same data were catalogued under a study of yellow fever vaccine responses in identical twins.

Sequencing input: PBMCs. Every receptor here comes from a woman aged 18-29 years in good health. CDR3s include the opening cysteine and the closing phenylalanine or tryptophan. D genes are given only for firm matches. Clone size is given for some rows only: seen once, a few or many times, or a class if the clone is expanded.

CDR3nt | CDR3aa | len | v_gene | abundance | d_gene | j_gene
TGCAGTGCTAGTCCTGCCGATACGCAGTATTTT | CSASPADTQYF | 11 | TRBV20-1 | many | NA | TRBJ2-3
TGCAGCGTTGACCTGGGTAGGGGAGAGACCCAGTACTTC | CSVDLGRGETQYF | 13 | TRBV29-1 | many | NA | TRBJ2-5
TGCGCCAGTACCGGGAGCGGGATGGCAGGCGGGGAGCTGTTTTTT | CASTGSGMAGGELFF | 15 | TRBV4-1 | NA | TRBD2 | TRBJ2-2
TGTGCCAGCAGTGATGGGACCTACACAGATACGCAGTATTTT | CASSDGTYTDTQYF | 14 | TRBV7-9 | many | NA | TRBJ2-3
TGTGCCAGCAGCTCGGGGGGGACAGGGAGCCATACCTACGAGCAGTACTTC | CASSSGGTGSHTYEQYF | 17 | TRBV7-9 | many | NA | TRBJ2-7
TGTGCCAGCAGCCAAGATCTCGGAACGGAGGCTTTCGGCTACACCTTC | CASSQDLGTEAFGYTF | 16 | TRBV4-2 | NA | NA | TRBJ1-2
TGCAGCTCGACCGGGACAGGCGGTTTCAATCAGCCCCAGCATTTT | CSSTGTGGFNQPQHF | 15 | TRBV20-1 | NA | TRBD1 | TRBJ1-5
TGCGCCAGCAGCTCACAACCGGGACAGGGTAGTTACAATGAGCAGTTCTTC | CASSSQPGQGSYNEQFF | 17 | TRBV5-1 | NA | TRBD1 | TRBJ2-1
TGTGCCAGCAGCTTAGTGGCGGCAGGGCTCACCTACGAGCAGTACTTC | CASSLVAAGLTYEQYF | 16 | TRBV7-2 | few | NA | TRBJ2-7
TGTGCCAGCAGCTTAGGTCCGAGGGGCGAATTC | CASSLGPRGEF | 11 | TRBV7-9 | many | NA | TRBJ2-1
TGTGCCATCAGTGGGCAGGGAGGGGAGACCCAGCACTTC | CAISGQGGETQHF | 13 | TRBV10-3 | once | TRBD2 | TRBJ2-5
TGTGCCAGCAGTAACCGGGACAGGGGTGACTATGGCTACACCTTC | CASSNRDRGDYGYTF | 15 | TRBV12-3/TRBV12-4 | many | TRBD1 | TRBJ1-2
TGTGCCAGCAGCTCGGCTCAGGGTGTCACGGGGGAGCTGTTTTTT | CASSSAQGVTGELFF | 15 | TRBV7-2 | few | NA | TRBJ2-2
TGTGCCAGCAGCCAGCCGGGACCCGGGAACATTCAGTACTTC | CASSQPGPGNIQYF | 14 | TRBV3-1 | NA | NA | TRBJ2-4
TGTGCCAGCAGTTTGAGGACAAACTCCTACGAGCAGTACTTC | CASSLRTNSYEQYF | 14 | TRBV12-3/TRBV12-4 | NA | NA | TRBJ2-7
TGCGCCAGCAGCCCTCTCCGACTGGCGACGGAAAACATTCAGTACTTC | CASSPLRLATENIQYF | 16 | TRBV5-1 | many | NA | TRBJ2-4
TGTGCCAGCAGGTACCGGGACAGGGGACTAGCGCCGGGAAGGACTTTCTACAATGAGCAGTTCTTC | CASRYRDRGLAPGRTFYNEQFF | 22 | TRBV7-2 | NA | NA | TRBJ2-1
TGTGCCAGCAGCTTAGAGGAGAGATGGATTGAGCAGTACTTC | CASSLEERWIEQYF | 14 | TRBV7-9 | NA | NA | TRBJ2-7
TGTGCCAGCAGTGAAGTCGGGTCCCCTCAAGAGACCCAGTACTTC | CASSEVGSPQETQYF | 15 | TRBV2 | many | NA | TRBJ2-5
TGTGCCAGCAGTTTAGCGCTAGGGAATCAGCCCCAGCATTTT | CASSLALGNQPQHF | 14 | TRBV12-3/TRBV12-4 | many | NA | TRBJ1-5
TGTGCCAGCATCCATAGCGGGAGCTTATATGAGCAGTTCTTC | CASIHSGSLYEQFF | 14 | TRBV6-2/TRBV6-3 | NA | TRBD2 | TRBJ2-1
TGTGCCAGCAGCCAAGAAAGGTCGGCGTACACGCAGTATTTT | CASSQERSAYTQYF | 14 | TRBV4-2 | NA | NA | TRBJ2-3
TGTGCCAGCAGTGAAGAGGAGGGGGCTAGCACAGATACGCAGTATTTT | CASSEEEGASTDTQYF | 16 | TRBV2 | NA | NA | TRBJ2-3
TGTGCCAGCACCACCCGGGAGGCCGGATACACCGGGGAGCTGTTTTTT | CASTTREAGYTGELFF | 16 | TRBV28 | NA | TRBD2 | TRBJ2-2
TGTGCCACCAGCAGAGTGGGCAGGGCCCAAGAGACCCAGTACTTC | CATSRVGRAQETQYF | 15 | TRBV15 | NA | NA | TRBJ2-5
TGTGCCACGCCCAACGCGATAGGTTACACCGGGGAGCTGTTTTTT | CATPNAIGYTGELFF | 15 | TRBV7-9 | NA | NA | TRBJ2-2
TGTGCCAGCAGTTTATCTGGCGGGAGAGCTTCCGGGGAGCTGTTTTTT | CASSLSGGRASGELFF | 16 | TRBV28 | NA | TRBD2 | TRBJ2-2
TGCGCCAGCAGCTTGGAGGCAGGGGATGGCTACACCTTC | CASSLEAGDGYTF | 13 | TRBV5-1 | NA | NA | TRBJ1-2
TGTGCCTGGAGTGGGGCGACGGGAATGAATTCACCCCTCCACTTT | CAWSGATGMNSPLHF | 15 | TRBV30 | few | NA | TRBJ1-6
TGTGCCAGCAGCTTAGTGGGACAGGGGCTTTCCACCGGGGAGCTGTTTTTT | CASSLVGQGLSTGELFF | 17 | TRBV7-6 | few | TRBD1 | TRBJ2-2
TGTGCCAGCAGCGGTAGGGTAATGCGGGAGACCCAGTACTTC | CASSGRVMRETQYF | 14 | TRBV5-6 | few | NA | TRBJ2-5
TGTGCCAGCAGCTTAATGAACAGAAGTAATTCACCCCTCCACTTT | CASSLMNRSNSPLHF | 15 | TRBV7-6 | NA | NA | TRBJ1-6
TGTGCCAGCAGTTTAGGACTAGCGGGAGATGAGCGCAATGAGCAGTTCTTC | CASSLGLAGDERNEQFF | 17 | TRBV27 | NA | TRBD2 | TRBJ2-1
TGTGCCAGCAGTCCTCAGCGGATACCTTCTCTCACAGATACGCAGTATTTT | CASSPQRIPSLTDTQYF | 17 | TRBV6-1 | NA | NA | TRBJ2-3
TGTGCCAGCAGCCCCCGTCGCCTGAACACCGGGGAGCTGTTTTTT | CASSPRRLNTGELFF | 15 | TRBV14 | NA | NA | TRBJ2-2
TGTGCCAGCAGTTTGGAGGGGCACACTGAAGCTTTCTTT | CASSLEGHTEAFF | 13 | TRBV12-3/TRBV12-4 | many | NA | TRBJ1-1
TGCGCCAGCAGCCAAGTACGCACTAGCGGGATGGGAGAGACCCAGTACTTC | CASSQVRTSGMGETQYF | 17 | TRBV4-1 | NA | TRBD2 | TRBJ2-5
TGTGCCAGCAGCCGTTCGGCAGGGGGAGAATCTGGGGCCAACGTCCTGACTTTC | CASSRSAGGESGANVLTF | 18 | TRBV28 | NA | TRBD1 | TRBJ2-6
TGTGCCAGCAGTTACTCAGGGAAGGGGACCTACGAGCAGTACTTC | CASSYSGKGTYEQYF | 15 | TRBV6-5 | few | NA | TRBJ2-7
TGTGCCAGCTCACCGATAGGGGATCGCAATCAGCCCCAGCATTTT | CASSPIGDRNQPQHF | 15 | TRBV18 | NA | NA | TRBJ1-5